This T cell receptor beta chain derives from a study of blood T cell repertoires in COVID-19. Background on the study: Samples came from the United States, Italy and Spain, spanning acute and convalescent COVID-19. T cells, B-cell-depleted T cells, or PBMCs provided the cDNA or gDNA that served as material.

The germline gives CDR1 SGHRS, CDR2 YFSETQ. The CDR3 loop spans 15 amino acids. Trimming cost V 4 bases and J 7 bases, with 20 bases left between them. Original methodology: Amplification with reference gene primers provided the estimates of nucleated cell counts. TCRdb's table, derived via immunoSEQ multiplex PCR, lists solely in-frame clones and lacks some. From that table come the V and J calls and clone size; the DNA was used to work out D and trimming. The table lists around 60,000 clones, around 84% of them singletons, with approximately 7% in the top ten. The chain couples TRBV5-1 to TRBJ1-2, with D possibly TRBD1 on 6 matching bases. Specimen: peripheral blood. This receptor was obtained from a man in his sixties with acute or convalescent COVID-19. Written as DNA, the CDR3 is TGCGCCAGCAGCCCGTCGACAGGTTCGCTGGTTGGCTACACCTTC. Translating it yields CASSPSTGSLVGYTF. Variable domain in full (rest from reference TRBV5-1 and TRBJ1-2): KAGVTQTPRYLIKTRGQQVTLSCSPISGHRSVSWYQQTPGQGLQFLFEYFSETQRNKGNFPGRFSGRQFSNSRSEMNVSTLELGDSALYLCASSPSTGSLVGYTFGSGTRLTVV.